This T cell receptor (beta chain) was sequenced in a study of shared clonotypes between healthy human individuals (dated by TCRdb to the early 2020s). At the level of the whole study: Three men and a couple of women, aged 18 to 49 years, made up the cohort. For each donor, CD4 naive and CD4 memory were each given three plates, CD8 naive was given two plates, and CD8 memory was given one plate. The study deeply sequenced blood TCR repertoires of five healthy adults to estimate repertoire size and the extent of clonotype sharing between individuals. To increase sequencing depth and limit assay-specific biases, TCR repertoire library preparation and sequencing were carried out by different laboratories using diverse techniques. Between about 0.9 and 8.9 billion PBMCs per donor were obtained by leukapheresis. General study outcomes and caveats: Based on pairwise subsampling, the degree of clonotype sharing among donors was expected to be affected by sequencing depth. Naive subsets generally had larger estimated clonotype richness than memory subsets. Compared with non-shared clonotypes, clonotypes shared by all four sorted-subset donors had higher generation probabilities. Even with the large sequencing depth, rarefaction of the sorted-subset datasets indicated that sequencing was incomplete. Because the study included only a small number of donors, the genetic and exposure-history diversity represented was limited. Only blood was sampled, and tissue TCR repertoires likely differ from those in blood. Across four donors, approximately 4.6% of naive CD4, roughly 3.5% of naive CD8, around 2.1% of memory CD4, and about 0.4% of memory CD8 clonotypes were shared.

CD8 naive samples consisted of CD45RO-negative cells that were positively selected for CCR7, yielding a CD45RA+CCR7+ population without TemRA cells. Donors were healthy HIV-negative adults with no recently reported acute infections or vaccinations. Only Caucasian adults living in Nashville, Tennessee, USA were represented among the donors. Blood was collected by leukapheresis, and PBMCs were isolated by Ficoll-Histopaque density gradient centrifugation and then cryopreserved in liquid nitrogen vapor phase. Analytical flow cytometry was used to check the purity and quantity of each magnetically sorted T cell population. Genomic DNA was isolated from each sorted fraction and quantified by UV absorbance on a Nanodrop 2000c. On this clone itself: The clone's antigen remains unknown. No base quality values were provided; no much bigger clone lies one nucleotide off.

The junction shows trimming of 4 bases on V and 0 bases on J, plus 10 bases between the germline ends. According to the germline V gene (reference sequence), CDR1 reads SEHNR and CDR2 reads FQNEAQ. Inclusive of the bounding cysteine and phenylalanine, the CDR3 is 14 residues long. Just CDR3 DNA is preserved here, 42 bases in frame from base 1. Using the deep immunoSEQ assay, multiplex PCR amplified TCR CDR3 regions from genomic DNA. For each cell subset, the extracted genomic DNA was distributed evenly across all wells of several immunoSEQ 96-well plates, and each plate served as one replicate. For sorted subsets, 200 ng of genomic DNA, equivalent to roughly 30,000 T cell genomes, went into each replicate PCR. Purified libraries were quantified with a Qubit 3.0 fluorometer, sized on a Bioanalyzer 2100, and re-quantified with the KAPA Library Quantification kit. A separate single-read 150-cycle Illumina NextSeq 550 flow cell was used to sequence each immunoSEQ 96-well plate. On the authors' methods: Because only junctional sequences without quality scores were contained in the immunoSEQ output, filtering matching that applied to full-length reads could not be performed. Sequences were annotated with PyIR, a Python wrapper for IgBLAST v1.9, and V/J genes and CDR3 were assigned using IMGT germline references. Reads were removed for weak V/J assignments (E-value above 1e-6), missing CDR3, stop codons, out-of-frame junctions, or ambiguous translated residues. V3J clonotypes were defined as sequences sharing the same inferred V gene, J gene, and CDR3 amino acid sequence. The percentage overlap between two repertoires was calculated by dividing the number of shared unique clonotypes by the size of the smaller repertoire. Repertoire richness was assessed with RTK rarefaction, the Chao1 estimator, and Recon v2.1 estimates of unobserved clonotypes. Generation probabilities were computed with OLGA for all TCRbeta clonotypes obtained by the gDNA method from several donors. In its TCRdb copy, this immuneACCESS table keeps in-frame sequences only and misses some clones. Where compared with another copy, unresolved V genes explain less than half of these, and the others have no known cause. V and J calls and clone size are copied from that table; D and trimming were computed from the DNA. A total of more than 2 million clones appear in this sample, 93% of them only once. Approximately 1.6% of the sample belongs to the ten largest clones.

Sequenced input: naive CD8+ T cells from PBMCs. The sample's cell subset or site label is to be understood as: CD45RA+CCR7+. The chain uses TRBV7-9 and TRBJ2-7, with no reliable assignment of the D segment. This sequence originates from a man between 18 and 35 years old in good health. Some clones in this sample may be carry-over from other donors' samples. The DNA sequence follows: TGTGCCAGCAGCTATTCAGCTAGCTCCTACGAGCAGTACTTC. Translation gives CASSYSASSYEQYF.